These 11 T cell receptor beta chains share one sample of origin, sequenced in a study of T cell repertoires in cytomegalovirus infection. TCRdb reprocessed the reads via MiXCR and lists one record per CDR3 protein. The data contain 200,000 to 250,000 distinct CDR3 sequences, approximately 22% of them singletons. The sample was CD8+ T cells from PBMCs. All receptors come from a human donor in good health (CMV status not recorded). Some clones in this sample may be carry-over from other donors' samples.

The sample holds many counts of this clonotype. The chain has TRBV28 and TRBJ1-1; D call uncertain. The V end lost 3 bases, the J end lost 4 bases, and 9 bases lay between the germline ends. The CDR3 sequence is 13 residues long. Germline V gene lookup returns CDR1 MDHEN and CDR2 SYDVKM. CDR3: CASSFYPGTEAFF. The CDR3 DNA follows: TGTGCCAGCAGTTTTTACCCGGGCACTGAAGCTTTCTTT. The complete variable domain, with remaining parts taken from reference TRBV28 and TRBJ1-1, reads DVKVTQSSRYLVKRTGEKVFLECVQDMDHENMFWYRQDPGLGLRLIYFSYDVKMKEKGDIPEGYSVSREKKERFSLILESASTNQTSMYLCASSFYPGTEAFFGQGTRLTVV.

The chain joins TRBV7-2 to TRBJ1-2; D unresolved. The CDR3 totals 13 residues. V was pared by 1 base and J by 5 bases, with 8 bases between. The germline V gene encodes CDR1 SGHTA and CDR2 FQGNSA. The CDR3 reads CASSLVLGYGYTF. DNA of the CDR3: TGTGCCAGCAGCTTAGTATTGGGGTATGGCTACACCTTC.

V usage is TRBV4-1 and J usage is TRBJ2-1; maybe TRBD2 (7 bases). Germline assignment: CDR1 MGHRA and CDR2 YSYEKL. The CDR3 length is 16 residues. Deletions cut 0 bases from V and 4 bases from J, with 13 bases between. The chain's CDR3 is CASSQDPAGAYNEQFF. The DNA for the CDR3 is TGCGCCAGCAGCCAAGACCCCGCGGGGGCATACAATGAGCAGTTCTTC.

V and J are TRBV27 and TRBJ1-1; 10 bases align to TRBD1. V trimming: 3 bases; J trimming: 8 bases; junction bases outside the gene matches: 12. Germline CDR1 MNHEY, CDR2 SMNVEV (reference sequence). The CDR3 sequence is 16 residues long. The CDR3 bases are TGTGCCAGCAGTTTTCAAACGCCCGGGACAGGGGTCGAAGCTTTCTTT. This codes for CASSFQTPGTGVEAFF.

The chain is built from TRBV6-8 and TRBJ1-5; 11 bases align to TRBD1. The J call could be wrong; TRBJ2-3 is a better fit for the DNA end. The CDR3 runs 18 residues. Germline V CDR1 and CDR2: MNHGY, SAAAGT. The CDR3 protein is CASSGVGGQGASNQPQYF. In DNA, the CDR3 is TGTGCCAGCAGTGGGGTAGGTGGACAGGGGGCATCGAATCAGCCCCAGTATTTT.

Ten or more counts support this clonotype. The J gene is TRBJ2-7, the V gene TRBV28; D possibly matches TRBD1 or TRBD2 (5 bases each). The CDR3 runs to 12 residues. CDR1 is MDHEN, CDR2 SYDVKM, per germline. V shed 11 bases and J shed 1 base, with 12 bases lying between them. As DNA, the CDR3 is TGTGCCGTAAGGGACGGATCCTACGAGCAGTACTTC. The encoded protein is CAVRDGSYEQYF.

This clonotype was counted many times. CDR3 DNA sequence: TGTGCCAGCAGCTCCGGCAGCTTCGGACAGGTGAACACTGAAGCTTTCTTT. This gives the protein CASSSGSFGQVNTEAFF. The genes are TRBV7-9 and TRBJ1-1; 7 bases map to TRBD1. Germline V gene sequence: CDR1 SEHNR, CDR2 FQNEAQ (reference sequence). The length of the CDR3 is 17 residues. Trimming cost V 4 bases and J 0 bases; bases outside gene matches: 11.

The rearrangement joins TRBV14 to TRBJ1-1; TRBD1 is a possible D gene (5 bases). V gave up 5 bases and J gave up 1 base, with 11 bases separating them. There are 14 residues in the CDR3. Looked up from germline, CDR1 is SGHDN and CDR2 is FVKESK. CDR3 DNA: TGTGCCAGCAGCAACTTAGACAGGAACACTGAAGCTTTCTTT. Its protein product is CASSNLDRNTEAFF.

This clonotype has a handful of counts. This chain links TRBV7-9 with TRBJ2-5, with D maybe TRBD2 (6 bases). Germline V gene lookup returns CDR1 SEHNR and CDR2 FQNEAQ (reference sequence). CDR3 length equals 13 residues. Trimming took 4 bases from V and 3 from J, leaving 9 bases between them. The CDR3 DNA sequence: TGTGCCAGCAGCTCGGGAGTGGAAGAGACCCAGTACTTC. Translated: CASSSGVEETQYF.

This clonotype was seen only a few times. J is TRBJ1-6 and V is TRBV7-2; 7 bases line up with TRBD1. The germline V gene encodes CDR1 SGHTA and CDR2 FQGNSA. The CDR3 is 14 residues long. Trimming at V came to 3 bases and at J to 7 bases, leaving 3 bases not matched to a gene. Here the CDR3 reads CASSFTGDNSPLHF. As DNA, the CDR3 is TGTGCCAGCAGCTTCACAGGGGACAATTCACCCCTCCACTTT.

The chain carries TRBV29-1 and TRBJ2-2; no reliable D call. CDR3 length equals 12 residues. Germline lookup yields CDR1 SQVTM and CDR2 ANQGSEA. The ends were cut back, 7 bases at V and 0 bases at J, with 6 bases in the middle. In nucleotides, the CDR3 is TGCAGCGGAGTTGCGAACACCGGGGAGCTGTTTTTT. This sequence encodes CSGVANTGELFF.